Sequencing of this T cell receptor (beta chain) was carried out in a study of OX40 agonist ivuxolimab in advanced cancers. Study background: Patients undergoing dose escalation presented with hepatocellular carcinoma, melanoma, renal cell or head and neck cancer. Participants averaged about 66 years of age (range about 23 to 79) and were roughly 83% male. Under the entry rules, prior anti-PD-1, anti-PD-L1 or anti-CTLA-4 therapy was allowed, and less than 50% had some.

The germline gives CDR1 SGHTA, CDR2 FQGTGA. The CDR3 runs 13 residues. The V gene lost 0 bases and the J gene lost 7 bases, with 7 bases spanning the gap. Produced via immunoSEQ multiplex PCR; TCRdb's table is partial and in-frame only. The table lists around 36,000 clones, under 85% of them singletons, with just over 14% in the top ten. The sequence was collected from an adult with an advanced solid tumor such as melanoma, head and neck, liver or kidney cancer. V and J are TRBV7-3 and TRBJ2-1; D uncertain. This specimen consisted of CD4+ or CD8+ T cells sorted from blood, obtained in a trial of the OX40 agonist ivuxolimab. The CDR3 DNA follows: TGTGCCAGCAGCTTAACATCGTTAAATGAGCAGTTCTTC. Translated: CASSLTSLNEQFF. Full variable domain (missing parts from reference TRBV7-3 and TRBJ2-1): GAGVSQTPSNKVTEKGKYVELRCDPISGHTALYWYRQSLGQGPEFLIYFQGTGAADDSGLPNDRFFAVRPEGSVSTLKIQRTERGDSAVYLCASSLTSLNEQFFGPGTRLTVL.